This is a list of T cell receptor beta chains from one sample in a study of blood T cells in healthy people across ages. TCRdb processed the 5' RACE reads anew with MiXCR; each CDR3 protein has one entry. The repertoire holds approximately 880,000 distinct CDR3 sequences, with approximately 49% as singletons. The sequenced sample was blood. These receptors all stem from a man aged 30 to 45 in good health. Each CDR3 is given with its conserved first and last residue. The D gene is left open where the match is weak. Expanded clones are given a class, and other clones once, few, many or no size at all.

J	length	size	V	D	CDR3	DNA
TRBJ2-7	14	-	TRBV15	-	CATGRDRKTTEQYF	TGTGCCACCGGCAGAGATCGGAAGACAACGGAGCAGTACTTC
TRBJ2-1	16	-	TRBV6-5	-	CASSLATSPSIRTQFF	TGTGCCAGCAGTCTCGCTACCAGCCCCTCCATCAGGACCCAGTTCTTC
TRBJ2-5	14	few	TRBV9	-	CASSSRGAGETQYF	TGTGCCAGCAGCTCCAGAGGAGCTGGAGAGACCCAGTACTTC
TRBJ1-1	14	few	TRBV6-1	-	CASSPNPENTEAFF	TGTGCCAGCAGTCCCAACCCGGAGAACACTGAAGCTTTCTTT
TRBJ2-7	14	many	TRBV6-5	-	CASSYRGDSYEQYF	TGTGCCAGCAGTTACCGGGGCGACTCCTACGAGCAGTACTTC
TRBJ2-2	17	few	TRBV11-2	-	CASSLVGAQNPTGELFF	TGTGCCAGCAGCTTAGTGGGGGCGCAAAACCCCACCGGGGAGCTGTTTTTT
TRBJ1-6	15	few	TRBV6-2/TRBV6-3	-	CASSSLHRLNSPLHF	TGTGCCAGCAGTTCGCTTCATCGCCTAAATTCACCCCTCCACTTT
TRBJ2-7	14	-	TRBV7-9	-	CASSPTTVSYEQYF	TGTGCCAGCAGCCCGACGACAGTCTCCTACGAGCAGTACTTC
TRBJ2-1	15	-	TRBV27	-	CASSEQGALGNEQFF	TGTGCCAGCAGTGAACAGGGAGCCCTGGGCAATGAGCAGTTCTTC
TRBJ2-7	16	-	TRBV6-2/TRBV6-3	TRBD1	CASSYLLTGSTYEQYF	TGTGCCAGCAGTTACCTCCTGACAGGGTCGACCTACGAGCAGTACTTC
TRBJ1-2	13	-	TRBV9	-	CASSAEQGGGYTF	TGTGCCAGCAGCGCCGAACAGGGCGGTGGCTACACCTTC
TRBJ2-7	14	-	TRBV4-1	-	CASSQLSGNYEQYF	TGCGCCAGCAGCCAATTATCAGGAAACTACGAGCAGTACTTC
TRBJ2-3	15	-	TRBV20-1	TRBD1	CSAMRDRGWADTQYF	TGCAGTGCTATGAGGGACAGGGGTTGGGCAGATACGCAGTATTTT
TRBJ2-7	12	-	TRBV30	TRBD1	CAWSRTGSEQYF	TGTGCCTGGAGCCGGACAGGTAGCGAGCAGTACTTC
TRBJ2-7	13	-	TRBV24-1	TRBD1	CATSRTGSHEQYF	TGTGCCACCAGCCGGACAGGGAGCCACGAGCAGTACTTC
TRBJ2-6	19	-	TRBV6-2/TRBV6-3	TRBD1	CASSNRGNGRISGANALTF	TGTGCCAGCAGCAACAGGGGTAATGGCAGGATTTCTGGGGCCAACGCCCTGACTTTC
TRBJ2-5	11	many	TRBV6-1	-	CASSEAETQYF	TGTGCCAGCAGTGAAGCAGAGACCCAGTACTTC
TRBJ2-3	13	many	TRBV29-1	TRBD2	CSVEGGGVDTQYF	TGCAGCGTTGAAGGGGGAGGGGTAGATACGCAGTATTTT
TRBJ1-2	16	-	TRBV5-1	TRBD1	CASSPSPGQGADGYTF	TGCGCCAGCAGCCCCAGCCCCGGACAGGGGGCTGATGGCTACACCTTC
TRBJ2-3	12	-	TRBV27	-	CASSSSGGRPYF	TGTGCCAGCAGTTCGTCTGGGGGTAGGCCGTATTTT
TRBJ2-7	16	-	TRBV28	-	CASSLMGVGRSYEQYF	TGTGCCAGCAGTTTAATGGGGGTGGGCAGGTCCTACGAGCAGTACTTC
TRBJ2-5	14	few	TRBV12-3/TRBV12-4	-	CASSRGRLQETQYF	TGTGCCAGCAGCCGGGGACGCCTGCAAGAGACCCAGTACTTC
TRBJ2-3	14	-	TRBV20-1	-	CSASRPGGPDTQYF	TGCAGTGCTAGCCGGCCCGGGGGCCCAGATACGCAGTATTTT
TRBJ2-1	15	few	TRBV20-1	-	CSARAIQSSYNEQFF	TGCAGTGCCAGGGCCATACAGAGCTCCTACAATGAGCAGTTCTTC
TRBJ1-2	16	few	TRBV7-3	-	CASSLQAGVGGYGYTF	TGTGCCAGCAGCTTACAGGCAGGCGTCGGGGGCTATGGCTACACCTTC
TRBJ1-2	18	-	TRBV28	-	CASSSVYRSRASNYGYTF	TGTGCCAGCAGTTCTGTTTACAGGAGCCGGGCATCTAACTATGGCTACACCTTC
TRBJ1-5	16	-	TRBV4-1	-	CASSHGPTAGNQPQHF	TGCGCCAGCAGCCACGGACCGACCGCCGGCAATCAGCCCCAGCATTTT